The source of this T cell receptor beta chain is a study of vaccination and CD4 T cells after COVID-19. General observations from the study: Spike mono-reactivity marked 304 of 307 vaccine-specific clones in convalescent patients.

The V end was cut by 4 bases, the J end by 2 bases, with 17 bases between. This CDR3 is 16 amino acids long. CDR1 and CDR2 (germline): DFQATT, SNEGSKA (reference sequence). A word on this clonotype: Its antigen remains unidentified.

Stated treatment: approximately 11-day PBMC culture with coronavirus spike peptide pools or control peptides (ViraFEST assay). ViraFEST sequenced TCRs after peptide-pool expansion of antigen-specific T cells. Oncomine TCR Beta short-read sequencing was applied to DNA from cultured CD4+ T cells. Extraction of genomic DNA was performed on cultured CD4+ T cells. Using its own MiXCR run on the PCR reads, TCRdb lists one record per CDR3 protein. The sample holds more than 15,000 distinct CDR3 sequences, about 38% seen once. The receptor's source is a human donor who received a COVID-19 vaccine. The starting material was CD4+ T cells from blood, cultured in vitro, obtained before SARS-CoV-2 vaccination. The chain carries TRBV20-1 and TRBJ1-4, with a weak D call TRBD1 (6 bases). The CDR3 is CSATDPRQATNEKLFF. In DNA, the CDR3 is TGCAGTGCTACCGACCCCCGACAGGCCACTAATGAAAAACTGTTTTTT.